The rows below give T cell receptor beta chains drawn from one sample of a study of blood T cell repertoires in COVID-19. Assay used: immunoSEQ multiplex PCR; TCRdb lists only in-frame clones, some missing. The sample lists approximately 440,000 clones, about nine tenths seen once, with around 0.6% in the top ten. Sequencing used PBMCs or T cells enriched from blood (not recorded which). The source is a man aged 18 to 29 who had recovered from COVID-19. Both conserved end residues are part of each CDR3. D genes are given only for firm matches. The size of a clone is reported for some rows only, either as once, few or many, or as a class for expanded clones.

j_call: TRBJ1-1
clone_size: few
v_call: TRBV12-3/TRBV12-4
d_call: -
cdr3_nt: TGTGCCAGCAGCCCCCGGGGGACTGAAGCTTTCTTT
cdr3_aa: CASSPRGTEAFF

j_call: TRBJ2-7
clone_size: -
v_call: TRBV11-2
d_call: TRBD1
cdr3_nt: TGTGCCAGCAGATCCGACAGGGACGGCGAGCAGTACTTC
cdr3_aa: CASRSDRDGEQYF

j_call: TRBJ1-1
clone_size: -
v_call: TRBV6-5
d_call: TRBD1
cdr3_nt: TGTGCCAGCAGCTCCAAAGGACAGGGGACCGAAGCTTTCTTT
cdr3_aa: CASSSKGQGTEAFF

j_call: TRBJ2-7
clone_size: -
v_call: TRBV7-9
d_call: TRBD1
cdr3_nt: TGTGCCAGCAGCTTAGTAGGGGGCACCTACGAGCAGTACTTC
cdr3_aa: CASSLVGGTYEQYF

j_call: TRBJ2-7
clone_size: few
v_call: TRBV2
d_call: -
cdr3_nt: TGTGCCTTAAGGGGCAGCTCCTACGAGCAGTACTTC
cdr3_aa: CALRGSSYEQYF

j_call: TRBJ1-1
clone_size: -
v_call: TRBV27
d_call: TRBD1
cdr3_nt: TGTGCCAGCAGAATAGGGGGCATGAACACTGAAGCTTTCTTT
cdr3_aa: CASRIGGMNTEAFF

j_call: TRBJ2-3
clone_size: once
v_call: TRBV3-1/TRBV3-2
d_call: -
cdr3_nt: TGTGCCAGCAGCCTCCTTTCAGATACGCAGTATTTT
cdr3_aa: CASSLLSDTQYF

j_call: TRBJ1-5
clone_size: -
v_call: TRBV28
d_call: TRBD1
cdr3_nt: TGTGCCAGCAGACGGGACAGGGCGGGGGATCAGCCCCAGCATTTT
cdr3_aa: CASRRDRAGDQPQHF

j_call: TRBJ2-7
clone_size: -
v_call: TRBV5-1
d_call: TRBD1
cdr3_nt: TGCGCCAGCAGCTTGGGACAGGGGGTGGATGAGCAGTACTTC
cdr3_aa: CASSLGQGVDEQYF

j_call: TRBJ1-1
clone_size: -
v_call: TRBV18
d_call: TRBD1
cdr3_nt: TGTGCCAGCTCACCGGACAGGGGAGCTGAAGCTTTCTTT
cdr3_aa: CASSPDRGAEAFF

j_call: TRBJ1-4
clone_size: -
v_call: TRBV7-6
d_call: TRBD1
cdr3_nt: TGTGCCAGCAGCTCGACAGAACAGGGGTTTTCTAATGAAAAACTGTTTTTT
cdr3_aa: CASSSTEQGFSNEKLFF

j_call: TRBJ2-4
clone_size: -
v_call: TRBV27
d_call: -
cdr3_nt: TGTGCCAGCAAACCCGGACTAAGAGGCAAAAACATTCAGTACTTC
cdr3_aa: CASKPGLRGKNIQYF

j_call: TRBJ2-7
clone_size: -
v_call: TRBV27
d_call: TRBD1
cdr3_nt: TGTGCCAGCAGTTACCCGACGGACAGGGGGCTAAAGTACGAGCAGTACTTC
cdr3_aa: CASSYPTDRGLKYEQYF

j_call: TRBJ1-1
clone_size: -
v_call: TRBV10-2
d_call: TRBD1
cdr3_nt: TGCGCCAGCAGAGCGGACAGGGTTCCCCCGAACACTGAAGCTTTCTTT
cdr3_aa: CASRADRVPPNTEAFF

j_call: TRBJ1-2
clone_size: -
v_call: TRBV20-1
d_call: -
cdr3_nt: TGCAGTGCCCTAGCGGATGGCTACACCTTC
cdr3_aa: CSALADGYTF

j_call: TRBJ1-6
clone_size: -
v_call: TRBV6-5
d_call: TRBD1
cdr3_nt: TGTGCCAGCAGCGAGACAGGGCCGTATAATTCACCCCTCCACTTT
cdr3_aa: CASSETGPYNSPLHF

j_call: TRBJ1-1
clone_size: -
v_call: TRBV28
d_call: -
cdr3_nt: TGTGCCAGCAGTTGGACACTGAACACTGAAGCTTTCTTT
cdr3_aa: CASSWTLNTEAFF

j_call: TRBJ1-3
clone_size: once
v_call: TRBV27
d_call: TRBD1
cdr3_nt: TGTGCCAGCAGTCCCAGGACAGGGTCGTTCTTAGGAAACACCATATATTTT
cdr3_aa: CASSPRTGSFLGNTIYF

j_call: TRBJ2-7
clone_size: -
v_call: TRBV19
d_call: TRBD1
cdr3_nt: TGTGCCAGTAGGGACAGGGGCTCCTACGAGCAGTACTTC
cdr3_aa: CASRDRGSYEQYF

j_call: TRBJ2-2
clone_size: -
v_call: TRBV7-9
d_call: TRBD2
cdr3_nt: TGTGCCAGCAGCCAAGCGGGAGATCCCGGGGAGCTGTTTTTT
cdr3_aa: CASSQAGDPGELFF

j_call: TRBJ2-2
clone_size: -
v_call: TRBV12-3/TRBV12-4
d_call: TRBD2
cdr3_nt: TGTGCCAGCGGGACTAGCGGCTCCGGGGAGCTGTTTTTT
cdr3_aa: CASGTSGSGELFF

j_call: TRBJ2-5
clone_size: -
v_call: TRBV28
d_call: -
cdr3_nt: TGTGCCAGTGGGCCCGTGGGGACCCAGTACTTC
cdr3_aa: CASGPVGTQYF

j_call: TRBJ2-5
clone_size: -
v_call: TRBV30
d_call: TRBD1
cdr3_nt: TGTGCCTGGGCGAGAAGACAGGGCCAGAGACAGACCCAGTACTTC
cdr3_aa: CAWARRQGQRQTQYF

j_call: TRBJ1-2
clone_size: -
v_call: TRBV5-3
d_call: -
cdr3_nt: TGTGCCCCACAGGTTAATGGCTACACCTTC
cdr3_aa: CAPQVNGYTF